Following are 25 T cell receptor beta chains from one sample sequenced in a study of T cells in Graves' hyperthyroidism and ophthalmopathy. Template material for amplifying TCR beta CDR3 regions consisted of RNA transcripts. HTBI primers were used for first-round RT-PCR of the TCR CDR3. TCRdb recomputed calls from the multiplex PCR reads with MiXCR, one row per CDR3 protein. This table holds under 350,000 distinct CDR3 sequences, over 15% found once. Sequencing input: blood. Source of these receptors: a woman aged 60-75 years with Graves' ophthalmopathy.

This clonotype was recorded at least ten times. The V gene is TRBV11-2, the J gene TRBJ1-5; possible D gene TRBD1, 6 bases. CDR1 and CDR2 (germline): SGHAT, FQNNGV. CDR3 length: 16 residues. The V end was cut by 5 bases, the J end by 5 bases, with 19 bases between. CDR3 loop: CASSPDSLGWDQPQHF. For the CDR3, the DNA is TGTGCCAGCAGCCCGGACAGCTTAGGCTGGGATCAGCCCCAGCATTTT. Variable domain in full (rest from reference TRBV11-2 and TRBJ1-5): EAGVAQSPRYKIIEKRQSVAFWCNPISGHATLYWYQQILGQGPKLLIQFQNNGVVDDSQLPKDRFSAERLKGVDSTLKIQPAKLEDSAVYLCASSPDSLGWDQPQHFGDGTRLSIL.

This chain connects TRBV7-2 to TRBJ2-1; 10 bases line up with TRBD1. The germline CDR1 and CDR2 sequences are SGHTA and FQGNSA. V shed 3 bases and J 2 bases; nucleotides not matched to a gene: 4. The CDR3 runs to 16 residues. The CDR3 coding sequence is TGTGCCAGCAGCTTGGGGACAGGGGTCCCCTACAATGAGCAGTTCTTC. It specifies CASSLGTGVPYNEQFF.

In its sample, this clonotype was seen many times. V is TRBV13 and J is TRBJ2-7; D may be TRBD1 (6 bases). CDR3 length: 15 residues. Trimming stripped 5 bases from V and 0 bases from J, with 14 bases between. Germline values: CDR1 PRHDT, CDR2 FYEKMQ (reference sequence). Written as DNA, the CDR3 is TGTGCCAGCAGCAACACTACAGGGATCTCCTACGAGCAGTACTTC. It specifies CASSNTTGISYEQYF.

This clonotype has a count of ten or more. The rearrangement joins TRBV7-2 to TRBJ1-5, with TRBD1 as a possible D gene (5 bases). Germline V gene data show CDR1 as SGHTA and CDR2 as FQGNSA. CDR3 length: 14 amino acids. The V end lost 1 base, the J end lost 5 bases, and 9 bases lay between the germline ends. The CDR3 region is CASSLVGGDQPQHF. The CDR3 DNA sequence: TGTGCCAGCAGCTTAGTGGGGGGGGATCAGCCCCAGCATTTT.

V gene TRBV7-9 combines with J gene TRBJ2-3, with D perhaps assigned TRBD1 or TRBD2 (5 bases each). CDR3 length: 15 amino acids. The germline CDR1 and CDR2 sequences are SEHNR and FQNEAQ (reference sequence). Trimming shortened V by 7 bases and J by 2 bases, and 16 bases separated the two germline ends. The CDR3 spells CASTSGKTDTDTQYF. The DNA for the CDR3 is TGTGCCAGCACCTCGGGGAAGACAGACACAGATACGCAGTATTTT.

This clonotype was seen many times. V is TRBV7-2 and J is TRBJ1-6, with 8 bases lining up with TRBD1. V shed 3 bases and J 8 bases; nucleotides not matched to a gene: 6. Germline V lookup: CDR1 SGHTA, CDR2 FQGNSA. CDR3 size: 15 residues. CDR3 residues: CASSFAGQGYSPLHF. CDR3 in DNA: TGTGCCAGCAGCTTCGCCGGACAGGGTTATTCACCCCTCCACTTT.

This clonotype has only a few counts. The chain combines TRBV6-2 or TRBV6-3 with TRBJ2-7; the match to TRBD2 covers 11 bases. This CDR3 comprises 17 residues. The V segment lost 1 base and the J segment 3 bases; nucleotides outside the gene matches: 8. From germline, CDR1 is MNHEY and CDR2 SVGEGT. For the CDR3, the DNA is TGTGCCAGCAGTTACTTCCCTACTAGCGGGAGAGTCTACGAGCAGTACTTC. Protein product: CASSYFPTSGRVYEQYF.

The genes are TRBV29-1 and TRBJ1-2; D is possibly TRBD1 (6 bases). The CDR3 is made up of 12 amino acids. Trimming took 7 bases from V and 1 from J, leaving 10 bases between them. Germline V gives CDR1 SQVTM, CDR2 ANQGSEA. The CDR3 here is CSGNRDNYGYTF. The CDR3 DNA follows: TGCAGCGGGAACAGGGATAACTATGGCTACACCTTC. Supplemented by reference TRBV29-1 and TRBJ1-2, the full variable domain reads SAVISQKPSRDICQRGTSLTIQCQVDSQVTMMFWYRQQPGQSLTLIATANQGSEATYESGFVIDKFPISRPNLTFSTLTVSNMSPEDSSIYLCSGNRDNYGYTFGSGTRLTVV.

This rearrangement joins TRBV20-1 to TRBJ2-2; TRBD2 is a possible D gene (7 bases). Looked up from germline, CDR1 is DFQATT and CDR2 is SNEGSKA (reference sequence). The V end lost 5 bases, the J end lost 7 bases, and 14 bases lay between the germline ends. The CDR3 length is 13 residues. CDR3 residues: CSAARGAVGELFF. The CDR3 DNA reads TGCAGTGCTGCCCGGGGGGCGGTCGGGGAGCTGTTTTTT.

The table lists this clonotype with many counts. CDR3 nucleotides: TGCAGCGTACAGATAAACACCGGGGAGCTGTTTTTT. This gives the protein CSVQINTGELFF. V usage is TRBV29-1 and J usage is TRBJ2-2; D is ambiguous. The CDR3 sequence is 12 residues long. V shed 6 bases and J shed 2 bases, with 7 bases lying between them. CDR1 is SQVTM and CDR2 is ANQGSEA in the germline V gene.

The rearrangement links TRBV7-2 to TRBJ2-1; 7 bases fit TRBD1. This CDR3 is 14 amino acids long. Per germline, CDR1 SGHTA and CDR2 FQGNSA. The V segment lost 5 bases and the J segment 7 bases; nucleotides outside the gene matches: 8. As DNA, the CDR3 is TGTGCCAGCAGCGTGCTCAGGGGGTGGAATGAGCAGTTCTTC. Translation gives CASSVLRGWNEQFF. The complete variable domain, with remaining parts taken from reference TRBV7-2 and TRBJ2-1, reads GAGVSQSPSNKVTEKGKDVELRCDPISGHTALYWYRQSLGQGLEFLIYFQGNSAPDKSGLPSDRFSAERTGGSVSTLTIQRTQQEDSAVYLCASSVLRGWNEQFFGPGTRLTVL.

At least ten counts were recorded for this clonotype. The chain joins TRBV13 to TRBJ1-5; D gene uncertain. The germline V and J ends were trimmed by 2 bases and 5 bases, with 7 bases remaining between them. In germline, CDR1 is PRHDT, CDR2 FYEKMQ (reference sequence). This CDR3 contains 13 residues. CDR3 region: CASSLRLDQPQHF. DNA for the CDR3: TGTGCCAGCAGCTTACGCTTGGATCAGCCCCAGCATTTT.

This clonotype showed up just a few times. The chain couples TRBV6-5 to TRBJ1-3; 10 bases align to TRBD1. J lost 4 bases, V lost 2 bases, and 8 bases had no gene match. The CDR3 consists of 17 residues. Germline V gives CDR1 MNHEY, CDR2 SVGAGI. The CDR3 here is CASSYGTGASTGNTIYF. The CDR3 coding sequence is TGTGCCAGCAGTTACGGGACAGGGGCCTCCACGGGAAACACCATATATTTT.

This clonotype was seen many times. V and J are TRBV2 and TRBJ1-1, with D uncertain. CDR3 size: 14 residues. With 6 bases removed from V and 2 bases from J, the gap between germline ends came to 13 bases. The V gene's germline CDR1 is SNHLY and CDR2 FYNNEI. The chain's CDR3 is CASRSGRLNTEAFF. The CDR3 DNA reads TGTGCCAGCAGGAGTGGCAGACTAAACACTGAAGCTTTCTTT.

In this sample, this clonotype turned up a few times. CDR3 bases: TGCAGTGCAAGACTAGCGGGAGGTACAGATACGCAGTATTTT. Translating gives CSARLAGGTDTQYF. The chain couples TRBV20-1 to TRBJ2-3; 13 bases are shared with TRBD2. V lost 6 bases, J lost 3 bases, and 3 bases stayed unmatched. Germline values: CDR1 DFQATT, CDR2 SNEGSKA (reference sequence). This CDR3 has 14 residues.

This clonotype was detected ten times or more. For the CDR3, the DNA is TGTGCCAGCAGTCCGAGGACAGGGACTAATGAAAAACTGTTTTTT. This gives the protein CASSPRTGTNEKLFF. The chain links TRBV2 to TRBJ1-4; 8 bases line up with TRBD1. V lost 5 bases to trimming and J lost 2 bases; unmatched junction nucleotides: 4. The CDR3 consists of 15 residues. CDR1 and CDR2 from the germline V gene are SNHLY and FYNNEI.

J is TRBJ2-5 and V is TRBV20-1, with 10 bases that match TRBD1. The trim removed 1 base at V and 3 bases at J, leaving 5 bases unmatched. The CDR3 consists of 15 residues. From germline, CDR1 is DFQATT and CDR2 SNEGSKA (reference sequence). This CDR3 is CSARGRDRGKETQYF. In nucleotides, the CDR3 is TGCAGTGCTAGAGGGAGGGACAGGGGAAAAGAGACCCAGTACTTC.

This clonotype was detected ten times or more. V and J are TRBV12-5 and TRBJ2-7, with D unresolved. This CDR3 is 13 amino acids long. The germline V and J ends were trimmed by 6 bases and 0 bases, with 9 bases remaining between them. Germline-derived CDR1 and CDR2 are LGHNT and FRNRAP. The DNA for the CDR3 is TGTGCTAGTGGGGCCGGGTCCTCCTACGAGCAGTACTTC. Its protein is CASGAGSSYEQYF.

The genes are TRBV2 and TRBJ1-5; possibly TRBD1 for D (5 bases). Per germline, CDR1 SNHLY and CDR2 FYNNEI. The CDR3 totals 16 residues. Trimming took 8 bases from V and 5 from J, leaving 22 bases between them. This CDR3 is CASALRGVGADQPQHF. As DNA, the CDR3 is TGTGCCAGCGCTCTTCGTGGGGTTGGGGCAGATCAGCCCCAGCATTTT.

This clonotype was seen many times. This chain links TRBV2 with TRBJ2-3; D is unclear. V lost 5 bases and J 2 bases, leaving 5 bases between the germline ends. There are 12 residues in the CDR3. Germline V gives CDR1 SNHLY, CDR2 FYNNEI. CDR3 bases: TGTGCCAGCAGTCCTTTCACAGATACGCAGTATTTT. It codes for CASSPFTDTQYF.

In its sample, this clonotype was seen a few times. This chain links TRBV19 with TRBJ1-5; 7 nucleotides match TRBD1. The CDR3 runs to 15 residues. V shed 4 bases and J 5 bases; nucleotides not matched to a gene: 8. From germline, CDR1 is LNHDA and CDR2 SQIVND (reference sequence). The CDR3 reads CASSSTGDYYQPQHF. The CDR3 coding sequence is TGTGCCAGTAGTAGTACAGGGGATTATTATCAGCCCCAGCATTTT.

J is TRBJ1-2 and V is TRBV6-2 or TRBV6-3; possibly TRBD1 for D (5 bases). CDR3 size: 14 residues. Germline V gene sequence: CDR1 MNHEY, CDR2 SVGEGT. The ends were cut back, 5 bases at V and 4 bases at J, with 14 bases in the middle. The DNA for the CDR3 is TGTGCCAGCAGTCTGCACCGGGGGACCTATGGCTACACCTTC. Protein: CASSLHRGTYGYTF.

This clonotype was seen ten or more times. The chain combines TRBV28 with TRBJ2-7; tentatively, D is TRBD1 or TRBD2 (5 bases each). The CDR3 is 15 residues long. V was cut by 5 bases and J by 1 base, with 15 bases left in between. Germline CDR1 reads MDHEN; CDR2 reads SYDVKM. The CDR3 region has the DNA TGTGCCAGCAGTACCACCGGGGCGGTGTCCTACGAGCAGTACTTC. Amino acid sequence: CASSTTGAVSYEQYF. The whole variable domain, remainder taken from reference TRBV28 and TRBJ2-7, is DVKVTQSSRYLVKRTGEKVFLECVQDMDHENMFWYRQDPGLGLRLIYFSYDVKMKEKGDIPEGYSVSREKKERFSLILESASTNQTSMYLCASSTTGAVSYEQYFGPGTRLTVT.

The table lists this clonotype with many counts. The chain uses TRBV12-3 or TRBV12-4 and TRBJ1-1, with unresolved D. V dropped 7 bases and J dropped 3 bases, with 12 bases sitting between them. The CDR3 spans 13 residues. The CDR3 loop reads CASTPSRDTEAFF. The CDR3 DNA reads TGTGCCAGCACCCCCTCGCGGGACACTGAAGCTTTCTTT.

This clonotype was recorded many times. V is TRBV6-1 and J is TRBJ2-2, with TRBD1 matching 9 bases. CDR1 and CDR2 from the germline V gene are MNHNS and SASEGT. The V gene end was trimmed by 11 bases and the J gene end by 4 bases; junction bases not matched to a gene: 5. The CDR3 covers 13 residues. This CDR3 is CALGQGSTGELFF. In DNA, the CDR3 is TGTGCCTTGGGACAGGGAAGCACCGGGGAGCTGTTTTTT.